A selection of T cell receptor beta chains follows, all from one sample in a study of T cell responses to AZD1222 COVID-19 vaccine. The protocol was immunoSEQ multiplex PCR, while the TCRdb copy is restricted to in-frame clones and leaves out a portion. The sample includes 100,000 to 150,000 clones, 90% of them seen just once. Material: peripheral blood, obtained on day 0 of AZD1222 vaccination. The receptors were sampled from an adult in good health. The CDR3 runs from the conserved cysteine through the conserved F or W.

14 | TRBV4-1 | CASSQGTGDQPQHF
14 | TRBV13 | CASSPYDRDDGYTF
19 | TRBV5-6 | CASSLLTTSSGGVTDTQYF
14 | TRBV5-1 | CASTPGAGANVLTF
14 | TRBV10-1 | CASSESRSLRDERF
14 | TRBV5-6 | CASSLEVGPYEQYF
14 | TRBV9 | CASSVAYRDEKLFF
15 | TRBV4-2 | CASSHTPGQTYEQYF
15 | TRBV6-5 | CASSYLAGVPGEQYF
13 | TRBV11-2 | CASSQDNPNEQFF
15 | TRBV18 | CASTARQGGYNEQFF
15 | TRBV9 | CASSALAGGRETQYF
13 | TRBV28 | CASSLRTPLSAFF
15 | TRBV7-7 | CASSQGSLSTDTQYF
12 | TRBV30 | CAWSRGTGELFF
13 | TRBV6-2/TRBV6-3 | CASSYQQNTEAFF
16 | TRBV6-4 | CASSEVASGGSDTQYF
13 | TRBV5-4 | CASSLTTGHGYTF
14 | TRBV14 | CASSQDFPGGELFF
15 | TRBV4-3 | CASSQEEGQGTGYTF
14 | TRBV6-5 | CASSYLAGSETQYF
14 | TRBV2 | CASTKTGMSNEQYF
15 | TRBV6-2/TRBV6-3 | CASSPTLSTTYEQYF
11 | TRBV29-1 | CSVAEINEQFF
12 | TRBV6-5 | CASCPGSGELFF
16 | TRBV24-1 | CATSDPGGALPDTQYF
13 | TRBV7-2 | CASSTQGATEAFF
14 | TRBV6-5 | CASSRMVESRQQYF
15 | TRBV6-2/TRBV6-3 | CASSSYLGTGNEQYF